These 23 T cell receptor beta chains were sequenced from one sample in a study of shared clonotypes between healthy human individuals. Sequencing used immunoSEQ multiplex PCR; TCRdb keeps in-frame clones, though not all of them. This table has hundreds of thousands of clones, 96% appearing once. The sequenced sample consisted of naive CD4+ T cells sorted from blood. Subset meaning: CD45RA+ positively selected. The receptors were gathered from a woman between 25 and 40 years old in good health.

The chain has TRBV5-6 and TRBJ2-7; 9 bases match TRBD1. The CDR3 length is 16 residues. V lost 0 bases, J lost 2 bases, and 6 bases stayed unmatched. The germline V gene encodes CDR1 SGHDT and CDR2 YYEEEE. CDR3 nucleotide sequence: TGTGCCAGCAGCTTGGCCATGGGACAGGGCGCCTACGAGCAGTACTTC. It is translated as CASSLAMGQGAYEQYF.

This clone appeared once. This chain links TRBV28 with TRBJ2-1, with TRBD2 matching 8 bases. The length of the CDR3 is 16 residues. Germline values: CDR1 MDHEN, CDR2 SYDVKM. V was pared by 8 bases and J by 2 bases, with 11 bases of the junction left unmatched. The CDR3, as DNA: TGTGCCAGCCGGGAGGGTGGCGGACTAGCCTACAATGAGCAGTTCTTC. The encoded protein is CASREGGGLAYNEQFF.

CDR3 amino acids: CASSPDRVAKNIQYF. CDR3 sequence (DNA): TGCGCCAGCAGCCCGGACAGGGTTGCCAAAAACATTCAGTACTTC. The chain joins TRBV5-1 to TRBJ2-4, with 8 bases lining up with TRBD1. From germline, CDR1 is SGHRS and CDR2 YFSETQ. The CDR3 covers 15 residues. V trimming: 4 bases; J trimming: 1 base; junction bases outside the gene matches: 4.

The rearrangement uses TRBV18 and TRBJ1-3; tentative D call: TRBD1 (5 bases). CDR3 length: 16 residues. The V and J ends lost 3 bases and 0 bases respectively, with 12 bases between them. Germline values: CDR1 KGHSH, CDR2 LQKENI. The CDR3 bases are TGTGCCAGCTCACCGACGGGACCGAACTCTGGAAACACCATATATTTT. The encoded protein is CASSPTGPNSGNTIYF.

This clone has just one count. The V gene is TRBV7-2, the J gene TRBJ1-6; 10 nucleotides match TRBD1. Germline values: CDR1 SGHTA, CDR2 FQGNSA. The CDR3 has 14 amino acids. V trimming: 5 bases; J trimming: 7 bases; junction bases outside the gene matches: 2. CDR3 protein: CASSRTGGNSPLHF. CDR3 coding DNA: TGTGCCAGCAGCCGGACAGGGGGGAATTCACCCCTCCACTTT. The entire variable domain, with the rest obtained from reference TRBV7-2 and TRBJ1-6, is as follows: GAGVSQSPSNKVTEKGKDVELRCDPISGHTALYWYRQSLGQGLEFLIYFQGNSAPDKSGLPSDRFSAERTGGSVSTLTIQRTQQEDSAVYLCASSRTGGNSPLHFGNGTRLTVT.

To note about this clone: Its ends do not fully match the called genes, so a read error is possible. CDR3 DNA sequence: TGCGCCAGCAGCTTGGAGGGACAGGGAATCTTC. Encoded protein: CASSLEGQGIF. This chain links TRBV5-1 with TRBJ2-1, with 9 bases identical to TRBD1. This CDR3 comprises 11 residues. Germline V CDR1 and CDR2: SGHRS, YFSETQ.

The chain is built from TRBV7-7 and TRBJ2-7; 10 bases agree with TRBD1. V dropped 5 bases and J dropped 2; count of bases not matched to a gene: 9. The CDR3 has 16 amino acids. Germline V gene lookup returns CDR1 SSHAT and CDR2 FNYEAQ (reference sequence). CDR3 sequence: CASSVLTGGVTYEQYF. In DNA form, the CDR3 reads TGTGCCAGCAGCGTCTTGACAGGGGGCGTCACCTACGAGCAGTACTTC.

The V call is TRBV5-6, the J call TRBJ2-2; TRBD2 agrees at 11 bases. This CDR3 spans 18 amino acids. Germline CDR1 and CDR2: SGHDT and YYEEEE. With 0 bases clipped from V and 5 bases from J, the junction kept 9 bases outside the gene matches. In nucleotides, the CDR3 is TGTGCCAGCAGCTTGGCGGCTAGCGGGAGGATACGGACCGGGGAGCTGTTTTTT. Translated: CASSLAASGRIRTGELFF.

The J gene is TRBJ2-7, the V gene TRBV28, with 11 positions matching TRBD2. There are 16 residues in the CDR3. Trimming at V came to 1 base and at J to 4 bases, leaving 6 bases not matched to a gene. Germline V gene lookup returns CDR1 MDHEN and CDR2 SYDVKM. CDR3 loop: CASSLLGTSGKYEQYF. Here the CDR3 DNA reads TGTGCCAGCAGTTTATTAGGGACTAGCGGAAAGTACGAGCAGTACTTC.

Concerning this clone: Distinct nucleotide sequences in the sample also encode this CDR3. This chain links TRBV7-2 with TRBJ2-2, with 7 positions matching TRBD1. The CDR3 consists of 13 residues. Trimming took 2 bases from V and 6 from J; bases not matched to a gene: 0. Germline CDR1 reads SGHTA; CDR2 reads FQGNSA. The CDR3 is CASSLQGAGELFF. The CDR3 DNA sequence: TGTGCCAGCAGCTTACAGGGGGCCGGGGAGCTGTTTTTT.

CDR3 DNA: TGTGCCAGCAGTTTACCGTACAATGAGCAGTTCTTC. This codes for CASSLPYNEQFF. The rearrangement uses TRBV28 and TRBJ2-1; no clear D gene. Trimming took off 2 bases at V and 4 bases at J, with 3 bases between the two ends. The CDR3 is 12 residues long. The germline V gene encodes CDR1 MDHEN and CDR2 SYDVKM.

The CDR3 coding sequence is TGTGCCAGCTCACTGGGAAGGGCCTACGAGCAGTACTTC. Translation: CASSLGRAYEQYF. V is TRBV18 and J is TRBJ2-5; no definite D call. The better agreement between TRBJ2-7 and the DNA end casts doubt on the J call. The CDR3 loop spans 13 amino acids. Germline V gene sequence: CDR1 KGHSH, CDR2 LQKENI.

The chain combines TRBV6-5 with TRBJ1-2; 7 nucleotides agree with TRBD1. V was pared by 9 bases and J by 4 bases, with 14 bases of the junction left unmatched. The CDR3 runs 15 residues. CDR1 and CDR2 (germline): MNHEY, SVGAGI. For the CDR3, the DNA is TGTGCCAGTTCCAGGGGGACGTCGGCATTCTATGGCTACACCTTC. Translating it yields CASSRGTSAFYGYTF.

This rearrangement joins TRBV29-1 to TRBJ2-7; D ambiguous. Trimming stripped 4 bases from V and 0 bases from J, with 7 bases between. Germline V gene data show CDR1 as SQVTM and CDR2 as ANQGSEA. CDR3 length equals 12 residues. The CDR3 DNA sequence: TGCAGCGTTGGAACAGACTCCTACGAGCAGTACTTC. Protein: CSVGTDSYEQYF.

The rearrangement joins TRBV2 to TRBJ1-2; D gene ambiguous. V was pared by 7 bases and J by 2 bases, with 20 bases between. CDR3 length: 16 residues. Germline-derived CDR1 and CDR2 are SNHLY and FYNNEI. The CDR3 region has the DNA TGTGCCAGCACCAGTTCGGAGGCCGATTGGAACTATGGCTACACCTTC. It specifies CASTSSEADWNYGYTF.

The chain has TRBV5-6 and TRBJ2-7, with 7 bases that match TRBD2. The CDR3 runs to 12 residues. Trimming at V came to 4 bases and at J to 12 bases, leaving 10 bases not matched to a gene. From germline, CDR1 is SGHDT and CDR2 YYEEEE. CDR3 in DNA: TGTGCCAGCAGCCTCCGGGGACTACAGGCGTACTTC. Its translation: CASSLRGLQAYF. Using reference TRBV5-6 and TRBJ2-7 for the parts outside the CDR3, the full variable domain is DAGVTQSPTHLIKTRGQQVTLRCSPKSGHDTVSWYQQALGQGPQFIFQYYEEEERQRGNFPDRFSGHQFPNYSSELNVNALLLGDSALYLCASSLRGLQAYFGPGTRLTVT.

The rearrangement joins TRBV5-1 to TRBJ2-5; D unresolved. The CDR3 has 11 amino acids. V gave up 7 bases and J gave up 3 bases, with 7 bases separating them. Germline loops: CDR1 SGHRS, CDR2 YFSETQ. CDR3 DNA: TGCGCCAGCCGCCGGGAAGAGACCCAGTACTTC. This translates into CASRREETQYF.

The V call is TRBV10-2, the J call TRBJ2-2; D may be TRBD1 (8 bases). The CDR3 contains 15 residues. The ends were cut back, 4 bases at V and 4 bases at J, with 13 bases in the middle. The germline gives CDR1 WSHSY, CDR2 SAAADI. The CDR3 here is CASSAQGEGTGELFF. The CDR3, as DNA: TGCGCCAGCAGTGCACAGGGGGAGGGCACCGGGGAGCTGTTTTTT.

V is TRBV5-6 and J is TRBJ1-4, with 7 nucleotides matching TRBD1. CDR3 size: 15 residues. Germline CDR1 is SGHDT and CDR2 is YYEEEE. After removal of 4 bases from V and 4 bases from J, the junction contained 7 bases not matched to a gene. CDR3 nucleotide sequence: TGTGCCAGCAGCGGTAGGGACAGCAGTAATGAAAAACTGTTTTTT. Translation: CASSGRDSSNEKLFF.

The table lists this clone with a count of one. The chain has TRBV6-6 and TRBJ1-1; TRBD1 matches 9 bases. J was trimmed by 5 bases and V by 5 bases; bases with no gene match: 9. The CDR3 loop spans 15 amino acids. Germline V gives CDR1 MNHNY, CDR2 SVGAGI (reference sequence). Here the CDR3 reads CASSHLQGADTEAFF. CDR3 bases: TGTGCCAGCAGTCATTTACAGGGGGCTGATACTGAAGCTTTCTTT.

V and J are TRBV21-1 and TRBJ2-5; the D segment call TRBD1 is taken from the table without a DNA check. TRBV21-1 is a documented pseudogene. The CDR3 consists of 15 residues. The CDR3: CASRKQGAGQETQYF. The CDR3 nucleotides read TGTGCCAGCAGGAAACAGGGGGCCGGCCAAGAGACCCAGTACTTC.

The chain employs TRBV7-9 and TRBJ2-3; D ambiguous. The CDR3 consists of 14 residues. Germline V CDR1 and CDR2: SEHNR, FQNEAQ (reference sequence). V gave up 1 base and J gave up 2 bases, with 7 bases separating them. Here the CDR3 DNA reads TGTGCCAGCAGCTTAGAGGGAAACACAGATACGCAGTATTTT. It is translated as CASSLEGNTDTQYF. The variable domain in full, with the rest retrieved from reference TRBV7-9 and TRBJ2-3, is DTGVSQNPRHKITKRGQNVTFRCDPISEHNRLYWYRQTLGQGPEFLTYFQNEAQLEKSRLLSDRFSAERPKGSFSTLEIQRTEQGDSAMYLCASSLEGNTDTQYFGPGTRLTVL.

The J gene is TRBJ1-2, the V gene TRBV6-1; D unresolved. The CDR3 is 14 residues long. The germline V gene encodes CDR1 MNHNS and CDR2 SASEGT. Trimming removed 4 bases from V and 1 base from J, with 10 bases in between. The CDR3: CASSASGGNYGYTF. In DNA form, the CDR3 reads TGTGCCAGCAGTGCCTCGGGTGGTAACTATGGCTACACCTTC.